The T cell receptor beta chain under discussion was sequenced for a study of HIV-infected children after antiretroviral therapy interruption (dated by TCRdb to the late 2010s). About the full investigation: Eight children, all with CD4+ count above 500 and viral load below 50 copies/ml, were included, of whom four were on planned treatment interruption and four were on continuous treatment. Exposure to EBV and CMV had been recorded for most participating children. For the continuous-treatment arm, samples from the corresponding weeks 0, 48 and 150 were analyzed. Alongside thymic output measurements, TCR repertoires of children on planned treatment interruption were compared with TCR repertoires of children on continuous antiretroviral treatment. Interruption-arm samples came from week 0, week 12, end of interruption (week 24 or 48), and about 3 years after study end. The interruption group had a median age of around 9.1 years, compared with roughly 8 years in the continuous treatment group. General findings and caveats noted by the study authors: The low number of patients is regarded as a limitation, and the data should be interpreted with caution. An increase in the naive CD4+ Gini coefficient was observed by the end of treatment interruption, suggesting clonal expansion, and a return to baseline was observed by 3 years. Minor non-naive CD45RA+ populations such as EMRA or stem memory cells might have been included among the sorted CD45RA+ naive cells. In the naive CD4+ repertoires of PTI patients, CDR3 sharing between time points dropped after the start of interruption, while many sequences were shared between the end of interruption and 3 years later.

V ends up 1 base short and J 3 bases short, with an unmatched junction base count of 6. The germline V gene (reference sequence) gives CDR1 as SGHNT and CDR2 as YYREEE. Including cysteine and phenylalanine, the CDR3 has 15 amino acids. Only CDR3 DNA is held: 45 bases, read in frame from base 1. Library preparation was by 3' RACE. To correct PCR amplification bias, TCR libraries were generated from RNA with a 3' RACE protocol that used unique molecular identifiers. Amplicon libraries were pooled in groups of up to 12 and sequenced on an Illumina MiSeq using v2 2x250 paired-end chemistry. For the original study's pipeline: Reads were processed with Decombinator for assignment of V and J genes and CDR3, and barcode-based correction of errors and PCR bias was applied. Before the Gini coefficient was calculated with the R ineq package, repertoires were subsampled to the same depth. Three approaches were used to assess CDR3 similarity: GLIPH, Hamming distance and a shared triplet metric. Through fastp at Q25 and MiXCR, TCRdb rebuilt clones from the public reads, retaining in-frame beta chains. Records with the same CDR3 protein are collapsed into one entry carrying the most frequent genes and DNA. What appears here as the V and J calls and clone size reflects TCRdb's work, not the paper's. The sample data list tens of thousands of distinct CDR3 sequences, and 4.3% of these were observed just once. Clones ranked in the top ten supply 0.55% to 0.85% of the sample.

This clonotype has a count of ten or more. Its cognate antigen has yet to be identified. There are no base qualities to consult, and no much larger clone falls within one base. The meaning of the sample's treatment or condition label: PENTA 11 planned treatment interruption arm or continuous ART arm. Children from the United Kingdom aged 2 to 15 years who had been given at least three-drug ART for at least 24 weeks were enrolled as participants. The study required cryopreserved PBMCs containing at least 5 million viable cells, and a handful of candidate patients were excluded because of low viable PBMC yield. Naive CD4+ CD45RA+ CD45RO- T cells were FACS-sorted from thawed PBMCs on a FACSAria III cell sorter. Sorted cells were fixed, and RNA was extracted using the RNeasy FFPE kit followed by the RNeasy Micro kit.

The source material was CD45RA+ CD4+ T cells from PBMCs, pooled from several time points, sampled from a donor given antiretroviral therapy, either interrupted or continuous. The sample's cell subset or site label, in plain terms: naive CD4+ CD45RA+ CD45RO- T cells. The chain links TRBV5-4 with TRBJ2-7, with 8 bases matching TRBD2. The TCR was taken from a pool of human donors with HIV. The CDR3 sequence is CASSLSRGGSYEQYF. DNA sequence: TGTGCCAGCAGCTTGTCACGGGGGGGCAGCTACGAGCAGTACTTC.